This T cell receptor beta chain was obtained from a study of graft-versus-host responses after intestinal transplantation. About the study: Each of the recipients got a multivisceral, liver-intestinal, or isolated intestinal transplant. Anti-thymocyte globulin induction was given to all recipients, followed by tacrolimus and steroids for around three years. Findings and caveats of the study: GvH clones occurred in recipient marrow; some first appeared in ileum or blood. Allografts of patients with graft-donor T cell macrochimerism showed high graft-versus-host to host-versus-graft clone ratios.

Measured with immunoSEQ multiplex PCR; TCRdb has only the in-frame clones, and not every one. In the table there are around 100,000 clones, around 94% of which are singletons. CDR1 is MNHNS, CDR2 SASEGT, per germline. CDR3 length: 14 residues. Trimming took 1 base from V and 1 from J, leaving 8 bases between them. With respect to this clone: Its antigen is as yet unknown.

The sample consisted of unstimulated CD4+ T cells sorted from spleen or lymph node cells, taken before transplant. The chain employs TRBV6-1 and TRBJ2-7, with D hard to call. This receptor was identified in a human donor who was the organ donor for an intestinal transplant. The CDR3 DNA reads TGTGCCAGCAGTGAAGGACCTAGTTCCTACGAGCAGTACTTC. The encoded protein is CASSEGPSSYEQYF.